This T cell receptor (beta chain) was retrieved from a study of blood T cell repertoires in COVID-19. As for the study in general: T cells, B-cell-depleted T cells, or PBMCs provided the cDNA or gDNA that served as material.

Using immunoSEQ multiplex PCR, the repertoire was profiled, and TCRdb retains in-frame clones only, with some absent. The data show around 300,000 clones, approximately 86% seen once. Clinical history as reported by participants underpinned cohort assignment. Trimming took 1 base from V and 8 from J, leaving 8 bases between them. This CDR3 has 12 residues. CDR1 is MGHRA and CDR2 is YSYEKL in the germline V gene. Sequencing was performed on PBMCs or T cells enriched from blood (not recorded which). The clonotype originates from a woman younger than 35 who had recovered from COVID-19. The chain combines TRBV4-1 with TRBJ1-2; no clear D gene. The CDR3 protein is CASSQGGKGYTF. As DNA, the CDR3 is TGCGCCAGCAGCCAAGGAGGGAAAGGCTACACCTTC.